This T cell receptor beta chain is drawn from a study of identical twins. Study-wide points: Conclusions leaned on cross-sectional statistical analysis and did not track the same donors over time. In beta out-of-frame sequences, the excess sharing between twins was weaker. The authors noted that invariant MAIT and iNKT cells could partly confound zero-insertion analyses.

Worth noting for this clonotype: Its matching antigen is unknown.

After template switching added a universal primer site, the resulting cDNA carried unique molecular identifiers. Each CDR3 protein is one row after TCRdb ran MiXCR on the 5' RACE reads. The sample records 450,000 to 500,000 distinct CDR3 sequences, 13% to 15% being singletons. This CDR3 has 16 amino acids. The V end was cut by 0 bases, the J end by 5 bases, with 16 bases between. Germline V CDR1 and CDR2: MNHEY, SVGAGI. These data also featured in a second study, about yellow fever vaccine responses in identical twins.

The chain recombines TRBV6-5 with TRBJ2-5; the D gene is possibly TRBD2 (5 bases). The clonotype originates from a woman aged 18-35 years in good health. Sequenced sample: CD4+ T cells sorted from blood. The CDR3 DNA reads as TGTGCCAGCAGTTACTCGATTTTCGGGAATGGGGAGACCCAGTACTTC. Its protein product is CASSYSIFGNGETQYF.